This TCR beta chain was observed in a study of cytomegalovirus exposure and HLA in healthy donors. These donors, healthy bone marrow donors, were studied. The study's findings and limits: Later analysis indicated greater clonal expansion among HLA-associated TCR beta chains than among equally common other chains.

The V gene lost 5 bases and the J gene lost 1 base, with 12 bases spanning the gap. CDR3 size: 14 residues. Germline CDR1 reads SGHVS; CDR2 reads FQNEAQ. PCR primers comprised 60 Vbeta and 13 Jbeta primers. The data were produced by immunoSEQ multiplex PCR, yet TCRdb's version contains in-frame clones alone and is incomplete. The sample has roughly 160,000 clones; over 60% are singletons. Worth noting for this clone: The antigen is undetermined.

Sequencing input: PBMCs. The chain joins TRBV7-8 to TRBJ2-7, with D possibly TRBD2 on 6 matching bases. This clonotype was obtained from a woman aged 25 to 39 in good health and CMV-seronegative. CDR3: CASSVLAPSYEQYF. CDR3 DNA: TGTGCCAGCAGCGTGCTAGCGCCTTCCTACGAGCAGTACTTC.